Presented here are 32 T cell receptor beta chains from one specimen sequenced in a study of blood T cell repertoires in COVID-19 (dated by TCRdb to 2019 to 2021). The library was built by means of the immunoSEQ multiplex PCR assay. TCRdb took over this immuneACCESS table, retaining in-frame rearrangements with V and J assigned. Such tables are incomplete; in checked studies, under half of the missing clones stem from an unresolved V gene, and the remainder is unexplained. This sample is represented by around 260,000 clones; around 87% of them were singletons. The top ten hold 3.6% of the sample. Material for sequencing was peripheral blood. These receptors were taken from a man aged 18-30 years with active or convalescent COVID-19.

V usage is TRBV7-9 and J usage is TRBJ1-6; D gene uncertain. This CDR3 contains 13 residues. CDR1 and CDR2 from the germline V gene are SEHNR and FQNEAQ (reference sequence). Trimming took 3 bases from V and 11 from J, leaving 11 bases between them. The CDR3 region has the DNA TGTGCCAGCAGCTTTTACACCCATCCACCCCTCCACTTT. Protein: CASSFYTHPPLHF.

This chain links TRBV12-3 or TRBV12-4 with TRBJ2-1; perhaps TRBD1 as D (5 bases). This CDR3 is built from 13 residues. V was clipped by 4 bases and J by 5 bases, with 9 bases between them. CDR3 region: CASSYTGHNEQFF. Here the CDR3 DNA reads TGTGCCAGCAGTTACACAGGCCACAATGAGCAGTTCTTC.

Points on this clone: Other DNA sequences of this sample code for an identical CDR3. This rearrangement joins TRBV24-1 to TRBJ2-3; 9 nucleotides agree with TRBD2. Germline V lookup: CDR1 KGHDR, CDR2 SFDVKD. The CDR3 loop spans 14 amino acids. V lost 6 bases, J lost 0 bases, and 0 bases stayed unmatched. CDR3 sequence reads: CATSTSGSTDTQYF. As DNA, the CDR3 is TGTGCCACCAGTACTAGCGGGAGCACAGATACGCAGTATTTT.

The chain is built from TRBV24-1 and TRBJ2-1; 11 bases align to TRBD1. The length of the CDR3 is 15 residues. The V segment lost 10 bases and the J segment 7 bases; nucleotides outside the gene matches: 11. Per the germline V gene, CDR1 is KGHDR and CDR2 is SFDVKD. The CDR3 is CATSKPGQGVNEQFF. DNA for the CDR3: TGTGCCACGAGTAAGCCGGGACAGGGGGTTAATGAGCAGTTCTTC.

This chain uses TRBV28 with TRBJ1-5; no clear D. This CDR3 region has 14 residues. The V end was cut by 2 bases, the J end by 7 bases, with 12 bases between. The germline V gene has CDR1 MDHEN and CDR2 SYDVKM. The CDR3 region is CASSLTTGRQPQHF. The CDR3 DNA is TGTGCCAGCAGTTTAACGACGGGGAGGCAGCCCCAGCATTTT.

The J gene is TRBJ2-7, the V gene TRBV2, with 8 bases that match TRBD1. Losses at the gene ends were 8 bases for V and 2 bases for J; bases not matched to a gene: 8. The length of the CDR3 is 14 residues. The germline CDR1 and CDR2 sequences are SNHLY and FYNNEI. CDR3 coding DNA: TGTGCCAGCGGGGGGACAGGAGCAACCTACGAGCAGTACTTC. It translates to CASGGTGATYEQYF.

The chain is built from TRBV11-3 and TRBJ2-7, with 7 bases lining up with TRBD2. Germline assignment: CDR1 SGHNT and CDR2 YENEEA. The CDR3 contains 18 residues. Trimming took 0 bases from V and 0 from J; bases not matched to a gene: 11. DNA for the CDR3: TGTGCCAGCAGCTTAGAAGCGGGGAGCACAGCAGGCTCCTACGAGCAGTACTTC. Its translation: CASSLEAGSTAGSYEQYF.

This rearrangement joins TRBV14 to TRBJ2-7; D call uncertain. CDR1 is SGHDN, CDR2 FVKESK, per germline. V lost 3 bases, J lost 3 bases, and 6 bases lay in between. CDR3 length equals 12 residues. The chain's CDR3 is CASSHFYYEQYF. DNA for the CDR3: TGTGCCAGCAGCCATTTCTACTACGAGCAGTACTTC.

This clone was recorded only once. The J gene is TRBJ1-4, the V gene TRBV30; TRBD1 might be the D (6 bases). CDR3 length: 14 residues. Germline V lookup: CDR1 GTSNPN, CDR2 SVGIG (reference sequence). The V and J ends lost 4 bases and 8 bases respectively, with 17 bases between them. The CDR3 DNA reads TGTGCCTGGAACACAGGGTCATTTTACGAAAAACTGTTTTTT. Protein sequence: CAWNTGSFYEKLFF.

The chain employs TRBV19 and TRBJ1-4, with 10 bases that match TRBD1. The CDR3 loop spans 16 amino acids. The ends lost 4 bases at V and 11 bases at J; junction bases unmatched: 13. The V gene's germline CDR1 is LNHDA and CDR2 SQIVND (reference sequence). The CDR3 is CASSTPRDRGFRKLFF. The CDR3 bases are TGTGCCAGTAGTACACCTCGGGACAGGGGCTTCCGGAAACTGTTTTTT. Full variable domain (remainder filled in from reference TRBV19 and TRBJ1-4): DGGITQSPKYLFRKEGQNVTLSCEQNLNHDAMYWYRQDPGQGLRLIYYSQIVNDFQKGDIAEGYSVSREKKESFPLTVTSAQKNPTAFYLCASSTPRDRGFRKLFFGSGTQLSVL.

The chain employs TRBV28 and TRBJ1-6; 8 bases fit TRBD1. The germline V gene encodes CDR1 MDHEN and CDR2 SYDVKM. The CDR3 consists of 13 residues. J gave up 9 bases and V 10 bases, and 8 bases lay outside the gene matches. CDR3 loop: CAINWTGSSPLHF. The CDR3 nucleotides read TGTGCCATCAATTGGACAGGGTCTTCACCCCTCCACTTT.

This chain links TRBV6-5 with TRBJ2-1; D is possibly TRBD2 (6 bases). V was shortened by 6 bases and J by 6 bases, with 18 bases between the two germline ends. The CDR3 runs to 15 residues. CDR1 is MNHEY, CDR2 SVGAGI, per germline. CDR3 residues: CASSDPGLVTNEQFF. The DNA for the CDR3 is TGTGCCAGCAGCGACCCGGGACTTGTGACCAATGAGCAGTTCTTC.

The chain links TRBV9 to TRBJ1-1; tentative D call: TRBD1 (5 bases). The V end lost 5 bases, the J end lost 4 bases, and 15 bases lay between the germline ends. The CDR3 has 14 amino acids. Per germline, CDR1 SGDLS and CDR2 YYNGEE. The CDR3 sequence is CASSATSRGTEAFF. The CDR3 DNA reads as TGTGCCAGCAGTGCGACATCTAGGGGCACTGAAGCTTTCTTT.

This chain connects TRBV6-5 to TRBJ2-6; D gene ambiguous. CDR1 is MNHEY, CDR2 SVGAGI, per germline. The germline V and J ends were trimmed by 7 bases and 0 bases, with 7 bases remaining between them. The CDR3 sequence is 14 residues long. The CDR3 region has the DNA TGTGCCAGCATTTTCTTCTCTGGGGCCAACGTCCTGACTTTC. Its translation: CASIFFSGANVLTF.

The chain links TRBV7-9 to TRBJ2-1, with a weak D call TRBD1 (5 bases). CDR1 and CDR2 from the germline V gene are SEHNR and FQNEAQ (reference sequence). The germline V and J ends were trimmed by 5 bases and 7 bases, with 15 bases remaining between them. This CDR3 is 14 amino acids long. CDR3 DNA sequence: TGTGCCAGCAGCCTCAACCCCCCAGGGAATGAGCAGTTCTTC. It codes for CASSLNPPGNEQFF.

J is TRBJ2-2 and V is TRBV2, with D possibly matching TRBD2 (5 bases). The germline CDR1 and CDR2 sequences are SNHLY and FYNNEI. V was trimmed by 2 bases and J by 1 base, leaving 11 bases between them. CDR3 length equals 16 residues. The CDR3 sequence: CASSERGTQNTGELFF. The CDR3 coding sequence is TGTGCCAGCAGTGAACGGGGAACCCAGAACACCGGGGAGCTGTTTTTT.

The chain carries TRBV2 and TRBJ2-1; 8 bases line up with TRBD2. Germline V CDR1 and CDR2: SNHLY, FYNNEI. The CDR3 totals 16 residues. Trimming took 10 bases from V and 0 from J; bases not matched to a gene: 11. This chain's CDR3 is CATLVVREDSYNEQFF. In DNA, the CDR3 is TGTGCCACTCTGGTGGTGCGGGAGGACTCCTACAATGAGCAGTTCTTC.

The chain combines TRBV9 with TRBJ2-7; D might be TRBD2 (6 bases). The length of the CDR3 is 15 residues. CDR1 and CDR2 (germline): SGDLS, YYNGEE. V lost 0 bases to trimming and J lost 6 bases, with 16 bases between them. The CDR3, as DNA: TGTGCCAGCAGCGTAGACCCAGACGGGGGTCGCGAGCAGTACTTC. Its translation: CASSVDPDGGREQYF. The variable domain in full, with the rest retrieved from reference TRBV9 and TRBJ2-7, is DSGVTQTPKHLITATGQRVTLRCSPRSGDLSVYWYQQSLDQGLQFLIQYYNGEERAKGNILERFSAQQFPDLHSELNLSSLELGDSALYFCASSVDPDGGREQYFGPGTRLTVT.

This chain joins TRBV4-2 and TRBJ2-7, with 14 bases matching TRBD2. The CDR3 has 16 amino acids. The V gene's germline CDR1 is LGHNA and CDR2 YNFKEQ. V was pared by 2 bases and J by 2 bases, with 2 bases of the junction left unmatched. CDR3 in DNA: TGTGCCAGCAGCCAACTGACTAGCGGGAGGGCCTACGAGCAGTACTTC. Its protein is CASSQLTSGRAYEQYF.

CDR3 sequence reads: CASSGEDNEQFF. CDR3 DNA: TGTGCCAGCAGCGGGGAGGACAATGAGCAGTTCTTC. V usage is TRBV9 and J usage is TRBJ2-1; D possibly corresponds to TRBD2 (6 bases). The germline CDR1 and CDR2 sequences are SGDLS and YYNGEE. Trimming cost V 3 bases and J 5 bases, with 6 bases left between them. The CDR3 is made up of 12 amino acids.

This clone is a singleton in its sample. The chain uses TRBV5-1 and TRBJ2-7, with a weak D call TRBD2 (6 bases). The CDR3 loop spans 15 amino acids. The V gene's germline CDR1 is SGHRS and CDR2 YFSETQ. The V end lost 4 bases, the J end lost 2 bases, and 16 bases lay between the germline ends. The CDR3 region has the DNA TGCGCCAGCAGCGAAGCCGCGGGGCTAACCTACGAGCAGTACTTC. Translated: CASSEAAGLTYEQYF.

V usage is TRBV5-4 and J usage is TRBJ1-4; D is undetermined. CDR3 length: 16 residues. Germline-derived CDR1 and CDR2 are SGHNT and YYREEE (reference sequence). V was clipped by 4 bases and J by 10 bases, with 23 bases between them. DNA for the CDR3: TGTGCCAGCAGCCCGATGGAGGGCGGCGAAGGGATAAAACTGTTTTTT. Protein: CASSPMEGGEGIKLFF. Full variable domain (remainder filled in from reference TRBV5-4 and TRBJ1-4): ETGVTQSPTHLIKTRGQQVTLRCSSQSGHNTVSWYQQALGQGPQFIFQYYREEENGRGNFPPRFSGLQFPNYSSELNVNALELDDSALYLCASSPMEGGEGIKLFFGSGTQLSVL.

This clone was detected a few times. The genes are TRBV3-1 (or the pseudogene TRBV3-2) and TRBJ1-5; D perhaps matches TRBD1 (5 bases). Trimming removed 1 base at V and 5 bases at J, with 6 bases between. In germline, CDR1 is LGHDT, CDR2 YNNKEL (reference sequence). The CDR3 loop spans 13 amino acids. CDR3 loop: CASSQGGDQPQHF. In DNA, the CDR3 is TGTGCCAGCAGCCAAGGGGGGGATCAGCCCCAGCATTTT.

The chain employs TRBV29-1 and TRBJ1-1; D unclear. From germline, CDR1 is SQVTM and CDR2 ANQGSEA. The CDR3 spans 12 residues. Trimming took off 5 bases at V and 4 bases at J, with 11 bases between the two ends. The CDR3 reads CSVTLASTEAFF. CDR3 bases: TGCAGCGTTACCCTTGCGTCCACTGAAGCTTTCTTT.

CDR3 nucleotides: TGCGCCAGCAGGACCGGGACTACCTCCGGGGATGAGCAGTTCTTC. Protein sequence: CASRTGTTSGDEQFF. The chain joins TRBV5-1 to TRBJ2-1; 7 nucleotides match TRBD2. The CDR3 sequence is 15 residues long. With V trimmed by 5 bases and J by 8 bases, 13 bases remained unmatched. From germline, CDR1 is SGHRS and CDR2 YFSETQ.

The chain joins TRBV12-3 or TRBV12-4 to TRBJ1-2, with D possibly being TRBD1 (6 bases). This CDR3 has 13 residues. Deletions cut 5 bases from V and 4 bases from J, with 11 bases between. The CDR3 sequence is CASSPAGVYGYTF. The CDR3 nucleotides read TGTGCCAGCAGTCCCGCAGGGGTCTATGGCTACACCTTC.

The rearrangement uses TRBV27 and TRBJ2-3; 12 bases agree with TRBD2. The CDR3 is made up of 17 amino acids. The germline V gene encodes CDR1 MNHEY and CDR2 SMNVEV (reference sequence). V was pared by 5 bases and J by 6 bases, with 12 bases of the junction left unmatched. Here the CDR3 reads CASSPRTSGTPMDTQYF. CDR3 DNA: TGTGCCAGCAGTCCTCGGACTAGCGGGACTCCAATGGATACGCAGTATTTT.

J is TRBJ1-1 and V is TRBV7-2; D unclear. V lost 5 bases and J lost 4, with 17 bases in between. The CDR3 spans 15 residues. In germline, CDR1 is SGHTA, CDR2 FQGNSA. The CDR3: CASSPGKGKGTEAFF. As DNA, the CDR3 is TGTGCCAGCAGCCCGGGGAAAGGGAAAGGCACTGAAGCTTTCTTT.

The chain couples TRBV6-5 to TRBJ2-7; 7 nucleotides agree with TRBD1. V dropped 5 bases and J dropped 4; count of bases not matched to a gene: 11. The CDR3 contains 15 residues. CDR1 and CDR2 (germline): MNHEY, SVGAGI. The CDR3, as DNA: TGTGCCAGCAGTCCCGTATGGGGACAGAATTACGAGCAGTACTTC. Its protein product is CASSPVWGQNYEQYF.

V is TRBV30 and J is TRBJ2-1; D remains unclear. Germline CDR1 is GTSNPN and CDR2 is SVGIG (reference sequence). V shed 2 bases and J shed 2 bases, with 10 bases lying between them. This CDR3 spans 14 amino acids. This CDR3 reads CAWSRSSTYNEQFF. The CDR3 nucleotides are TGTGCCTGGAGTCGGTCCTCTACCTACAATGAGCAGTTCTTC.

In its sample, this clone was seen once. This rearrangement joins TRBV28 to TRBJ1-4; D is ambiguous. Trimming left V 4 bases short and J 11 bases short, with 11 bases between. The CDR3 length is 12 residues. Germline CDR1 reads MDHEN; CDR2 reads SYDVKM. CDR3 DNA: TGTGCCAGCAGTTCGCGAGAGTTGAAACTGTTTTTT. Translating it yields CASSSRELKLFF.

This rearrangement joins TRBV6-5 to TRBJ2-5; D is perhaps TRBD1 (6 bases). This CDR3 comprises 13 residues. Germline assignment: CDR1 MNHEY and CDR2 SVGAGI. V was pared by 0 bases and J by 5 bases, with 7 bases between. The CDR3 is CASSYSQGETQYF. CDR3 coding DNA: TGTGCCAGCAGTTACTCCCAGGGGGAGACCCAGTACTTC.